Below, 19 T cell receptor beta chains from the same sample are listed, as sequenced in a study of radiotherapy plus CTLA-4 blockade in lung cancer. Libraries were prepared by immunoSEQ multiplex PCR; TCRdb keeps only in-frame clonotypes and omits some of them. Found here are 75,000 to 100,000 clones, about 90% of them singletons; the top ten hold approximately 4.9%. Material: peripheral blood, obtained from a patient treated with radiotherapy plus ipilimumab. The receptors come from a human donor with non-small cell lung cancer that progressed on radiotherapy plus ipilimumab.

The rearrangement links TRBV5-8 to TRBJ2-3; D is perhaps TRBD1 or TRBD2 (6 bases each). The CDR3 length is 13 residues. CDR1 is SGHTS, CDR2 YDEGEE, per germline. The germline V and J ends were trimmed by 5 bases and 4 bases, with 11 bases remaining between them. The CDR3 is CASRTGGPDTQYF. The DNA of the CDR3 is TGTGCCAGCAGAACCGGGGGCCCAGATACGCAGTATTTT.

The chain combines TRBV19 with TRBJ1-2; 7 bases are a match to TRBD1. CDR1 and CDR2 from the germline V gene are LNHDA and SQIVND (reference sequence). The J segment lost 4 bases and the V segment lost 5 bases, leaving 16 bases of the junction unmatched. The CDR3 has 17 residues. The CDR3 is CASSSQTGLEPTYGYTF. The CDR3 nucleotides read TGTGCCAGTAGTTCCCAGACAGGGTTGGAACCGACCTATGGCTACACCTTC. Looking up the rest from reference TRBV19 and TRBJ1-2 gives the full variable domain: DGGITQSPKYLFRKEGQNVTLSCEQNLNHDAMYWYRQDPGQGLRLIYYSQIVNDFQKGDIAEGYSVSREKKESFPLTVTSAQKNPTAFYLCASSSQTGLEPTYGYTFGSGTRLTVV.

This chain connects TRBV27 to TRBJ2-5; D may be TRBD1 (6 bases). The J call is doubtful: the DNA matches TRBJ2-7 better. The CDR3 covers 13 residues. Germline assignment: CDR1 MNHEY and CDR2 SMNVEV (reference sequence). CDR3 sequence: CASSSSGDDEQYF. The CDR3 DNA is TGTGCCAGCAGTTCGTCAGGGGATGACGAGCAGTACTTC.

This sequence joins TRBV27 and TRBJ1-1; 10 bases are a match to TRBD1. The trim removed 3 bases at V and 3 bases at J, leaving 4 bases unmatched. This CDR3 contains 15 residues. Germline V gives CDR1 MNHEY, CDR2 SMNVEV (reference sequence). The CDR3 DNA reads as TGTGCCAGCAGTTTTAGGACAGGGGGGGACACTGAAGCTTTCTTT. Translation: CASSFRTGGDTEAFF.

This chain links TRBV6-1 with TRBJ1-3; 7 nucleotides agree with TRBD1. Per the germline V gene, CDR1 is MNHNS and CDR2 is SASEGT. The V gene end was trimmed by 4 bases and the J gene end by 0 bases; junction bases not matched to a gene: 6. The CDR3 runs 16 residues. CDR3 residues: CASSGDRVSSGNTIYF. The CDR3 region has the DNA TGTGCCAGCAGTGGCGACAGGGTGAGCTCTGGAAACACCATATATTTT.

With respect to this clone: The sample contains more than one DNA sequence encoding this CDR3. V usage is TRBV6-1 and J usage is TRBJ2-7, with D unresolved. The V gene lost 2 bases and the J gene lost 6 bases, with 11 bases spanning the gap. The CDR3 is made up of 13 amino acids. The germline CDR1 and CDR2 sequences are MNHNS and SASEGT. CDR3 region: CASSELGSGEQYF. CDR3 sequence (DNA): TGTGCCAGCAGTGAACTGGGGTCTGGCGAGCAGTACTTC.

V usage is TRBV4-2 and J usage is TRBJ2-1, with 9 bases lining up with TRBD2. Germline loops: CDR1 LGHNA, CDR2 YNFKEQ. With V trimmed by 0 bases and J by 3 bases, 6 bases remained unmatched. This CDR3 contains 17 residues. The CDR3 here is CASSQERSSGDYNEQFF. In DNA, the CDR3 is TGTGCCAGCAGCCAAGAGCGGTCTAGCGGGGACTACAATGAGCAGTTCTTC.

The chain couples TRBV5-1 to TRBJ2-3, with 9 nucleotides matching TRBD2. J was trimmed by 0 bases and V by 1 base; bases with no gene match: 6. This CDR3 has 17 amino acids. Looked up from germline, CDR1 is SGHRS and CDR2 is YFSETQ. This CDR3 is CASSLRAGGTSTDTQYF. In DNA, the CDR3 is TGCGCCAGCAGCTTGCGGGCGGGAGGGACTAGCACAGATACGCAGTATTTT.

This rearrangement joins TRBV7-3 to TRBJ2-2; the D is unclear. Between the trimmed V and J ends, which lost 2 bases and 7 bases, there was a span of 8 bases. The germline gives CDR1 SGHTA, CDR2 FQGTGA. The CDR3 totals 13 residues. CDR3 loop: CASSLDPLGELFF. DNA of the CDR3: TGTGCCAGCAGCTTAGATCCTCTCGGGGAGCTGTTTTTT. Supplemented by reference TRBV7-3 and TRBJ2-2, the full variable domain reads GAGVSQTPSNKVTEKGKYVELRCDPISGHTALYWYRQSLGQGPEFLIYFQGTGAADDSGLPNDRFFAVRPEGSVSTLKIQRTERGDSAVYLCASSLDPLGELFFGEGSRLTVL.

This chain uses TRBV6-1 with TRBJ1-2; D gene ambiguous. Germline CDR1 is MNHNS and CDR2 is SASEGT. The CDR3 consists of 12 residues. V was trimmed by 0 bases and J by 4 bases, leaving 3 bases between them. CDR3 in amino acids: CASSEAPYGYTF. The CDR3 DNA is TGTGCCAGCAGTGAAGCGCCCTATGGCTACACCTTC.

This rearrangement joins TRBV7-8 to TRBJ2-5; 10 bases are shared with TRBD1. Trimming took 0 bases from V and 2 from J; bases not matched to a gene: 3. This CDR3 contains 16 residues. Germline CDR1 SGHVS, CDR2 FQNEAQ. The CDR3 DNA sequence: TGTGCCAGCAGCTTAGCCGTGGGACAGGGGCAAGAGACCCAGTACTTC. Translated: CASSLAVGQGQETQYF.

V and J are TRBV7-6 and TRBJ2-3; D may be TRBD1 or TRBD2 (5 bases each). With 5 bases removed from V and 4 bases from J, the gap between germline ends came to 19 bases. This CDR3 comprises 16 residues. CDR1 is SGHVS, CDR2 FNYEAQ, per germline. The DNA for the CDR3 is TGTGCCAGCAGCGGCGGAGGACAAAGACCAGCAGATACGCAGTATTTT. Its protein product is CASSGGGQRPADTQYF.

V is TRBV10-2 and J is TRBJ2-5; 7 bases are a match to TRBD2. The germline V gene has CDR1 WSHSY and CDR2 SAAADI. Trimming cost V 6 bases and J 2 bases; bases outside gene matches: 12. The CDR3 contains 16 residues. In DNA, the CDR3 is TGCGCCAGCAGGGGTCCAAGACTAGCTAATCAAGAGACCCAGTACTTC. Translating it yields CASRGPRLANQETQYF.

The V gene is TRBV5-1, the J gene TRBJ1-1; TRBD1 matches at 7 bases. Germline CDR1 reads SGHRS; CDR2 reads YFSETQ. V lost 4 bases and J lost 1; bases outside the gene matches: 4. The CDR3 loop spans 14 amino acids. CDR3 bases: TGCGCCAGCAGCCTCAACAGGGGGAACACTGAAGCTTTCTTT. This encodes CASSLNRGNTEAFF.

This chain connects TRBV7-2 to TRBJ1-1; D call uncertain. The V gene lost 5 bases and the J gene lost 11 bases, with 12 bases spanning the gap. Germline V gene sequence: CDR1 SGHTA, CDR2 FQGNSA. The CDR3 is 11 residues long. The CDR3 DNA follows: TGTGCCAGCAGCGGAGCTGTGGGTGCTTTCTTT. It encodes CASSGAVGAFF.

This clone has only a few counts. The chain joins TRBV6-5 to TRBJ1-1, with D uncertain. The V gene's germline CDR1 is MNHEY and CDR2 SVGAGI. V shed 5 bases and J shed 0 bases, with 13 bases lying between them. The CDR3 has 15 residues. The CDR3 nucleotides read TGTGCCAGCAGTCCCCCCCGAAGCCTGAACACTGAAGCTTTCTTT. Amino acid sequence: CASSPPRSLNTEAFF.

The V gene is TRBV5-1, the J gene TRBJ2-6; 7 nucleotides align to TRBD1. Germline values: CDR1 SGHRS, CDR2 YFSETQ. V lost 3 bases, J lost 4 bases, and 7 bases stayed unmatched. The CDR3 loop spans 16 amino acids. The CDR3: CASSSETGSGANVLTF. The DNA for the CDR3 is TGCGCCAGCAGCTCAGAGACAGGGTCCGGGGCCAACGTCCTGACTTTC.

The table lists this clone with a few counts. This chain uses TRBV7-3 with TRBJ1-2; D is possibly TRBD1 (5 bases). The CDR3 runs 15 residues. Germline V CDR1 and CDR2: SGHTA, FQGTGA. The V end was cut by 2 bases, the J end by 0 bases, with 10 bases between. The CDR3 loop is CASSLGGGANYGYTF. The CDR3 DNA is TGTGCCAGCAGCTTAGGGGGAGGGGCTAACTATGGCTACACCTTC.

This chain joins TRBV5-1 and TRBJ2-4; 14 nucleotides match TRBD2. V dropped 4 bases and J dropped 8; count of bases not matched to a gene: 8. Germline V gene sequence: CDR1 SGHRS, CDR2 YFSETQ. The CDR3 contains 16 residues. The DNA of the CDR3 is TGCGCCAGCAGCAGCGGACTAGCGGGAGGTTTGGACATTCAGTACTTC. Translation gives CASSSGLAGGLDIQYF.